Described below is a single TCR beta chain sequence and its context. Its antigen is not known. The record originates from a study of T cell repertoires in cytomegalovirus infection. Background on the study: Public TCR beta signatures marked donors with CMV infection and the matching HLA.

Germline V gene data show CDR1 as LNHDA and CDR2 as SQIVND (reference sequence). V was trimmed by 1 base and J by 5 bases, leaving 8 bases between them. The CDR3 length is 13 residues. Study observations and caveats: Clonotypes of TCR beta that were HLA-C-restricted and CMV-specific dominated the ex vivo response.

TCRdb ran MiXCR on the reads and lists one entry per CDR3 protein. The sample records roughly 860,000 distinct CDR3 sequences, approximately 29% being singletons. The source is a human donor in good health (CMV status not recorded). Some clones in this sample may be carry-over from other donors' samples. Source: cultured CD8+ T cells from PBMCs, taken from culture after CMV antigen stimulation. The chain couples TRBV19 to TRBJ1-1; no firm D call. As DNA, the CDR3 is TGTGCCAGTAGTATAGCCAAGGGTACTGAAGCTTTCTTT. Its protein product is CASSIAKGTEAFF.